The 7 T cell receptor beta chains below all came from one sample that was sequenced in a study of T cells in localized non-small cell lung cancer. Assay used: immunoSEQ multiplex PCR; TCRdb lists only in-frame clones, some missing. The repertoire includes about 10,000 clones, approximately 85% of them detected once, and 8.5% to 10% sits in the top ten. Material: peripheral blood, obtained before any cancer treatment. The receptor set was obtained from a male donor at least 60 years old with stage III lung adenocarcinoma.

The CDR3 region is CASSGNGPQHF. The DNA of the CDR3 is TGTGCCAGTAGTGGGAACGGGCCCCAGCATTTT. The chain carries TRBV19 and TRBJ1-5; D is undetermined. The V gene lost 5 bases and the J gene lost 9 bases, with 8 bases spanning the gap. The CDR3 runs to 11 residues. Germline CDR1 is LNHDA and CDR2 is SQIVND (reference sequence). The full variable domain, in which reference TRBV19 and TRBJ1-5 provide the parts outside the CDR3, is DGGITQSPKYLFRKEGQNVTLSCEQNLNHDAMYWYRQDPGQGLRLIYYSQIVNDFQKGDIAEGYSVSREKKESFPLTVTSAQKNPTAFYLCASSGNGPQHFGDGTRLSIL.

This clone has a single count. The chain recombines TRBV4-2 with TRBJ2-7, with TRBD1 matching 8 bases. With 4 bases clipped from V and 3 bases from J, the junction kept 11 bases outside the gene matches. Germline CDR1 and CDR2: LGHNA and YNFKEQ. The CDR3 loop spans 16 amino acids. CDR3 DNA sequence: TGTGCCAGCAGCCGTTCAGGGGGCTTTTCGGTCTACGAGCAGTACTTC. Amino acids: CASSRSGGFSVYEQYF.

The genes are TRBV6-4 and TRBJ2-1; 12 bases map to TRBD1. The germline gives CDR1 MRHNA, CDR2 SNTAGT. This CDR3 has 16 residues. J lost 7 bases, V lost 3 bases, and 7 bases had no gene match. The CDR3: CASSERGTGGINEQFF. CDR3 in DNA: TGTGCCAGCAGTGAGAGAGGGACAGGGGGCATAAATGAGCAGTTCTTC.

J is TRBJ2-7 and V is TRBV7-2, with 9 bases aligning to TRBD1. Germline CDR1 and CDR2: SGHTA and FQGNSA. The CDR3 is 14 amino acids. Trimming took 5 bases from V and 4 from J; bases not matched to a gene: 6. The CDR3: CASSKGTGSYEQYF. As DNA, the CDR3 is TGTGCCAGCAGCAAAGGGACAGGGAGTTACGAGCAGTACTTC.

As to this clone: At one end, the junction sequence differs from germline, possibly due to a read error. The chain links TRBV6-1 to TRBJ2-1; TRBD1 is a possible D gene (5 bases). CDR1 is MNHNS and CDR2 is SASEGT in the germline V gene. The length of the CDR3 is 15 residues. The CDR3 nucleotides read TGTGTCAGCAGTGAACTGACAGAACCCTACAATGAGCAGTTCTTC. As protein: CVSSELTEPYNEQFF.

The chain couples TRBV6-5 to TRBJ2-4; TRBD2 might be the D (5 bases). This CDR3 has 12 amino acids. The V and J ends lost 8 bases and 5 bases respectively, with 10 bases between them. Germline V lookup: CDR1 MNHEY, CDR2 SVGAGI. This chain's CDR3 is CASVAPQNIQYF. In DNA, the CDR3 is TGTGCCAGCGTAGCGCCGCAAAACATTCAGTACTTC.

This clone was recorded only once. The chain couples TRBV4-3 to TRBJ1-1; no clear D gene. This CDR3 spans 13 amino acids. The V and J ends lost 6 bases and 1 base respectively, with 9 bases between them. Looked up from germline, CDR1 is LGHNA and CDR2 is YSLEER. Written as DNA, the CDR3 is TGCGCCAGCAGTAAGACACAGAACACTGAAGCTTTCTTT. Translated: CASSKTQNTEAFF.